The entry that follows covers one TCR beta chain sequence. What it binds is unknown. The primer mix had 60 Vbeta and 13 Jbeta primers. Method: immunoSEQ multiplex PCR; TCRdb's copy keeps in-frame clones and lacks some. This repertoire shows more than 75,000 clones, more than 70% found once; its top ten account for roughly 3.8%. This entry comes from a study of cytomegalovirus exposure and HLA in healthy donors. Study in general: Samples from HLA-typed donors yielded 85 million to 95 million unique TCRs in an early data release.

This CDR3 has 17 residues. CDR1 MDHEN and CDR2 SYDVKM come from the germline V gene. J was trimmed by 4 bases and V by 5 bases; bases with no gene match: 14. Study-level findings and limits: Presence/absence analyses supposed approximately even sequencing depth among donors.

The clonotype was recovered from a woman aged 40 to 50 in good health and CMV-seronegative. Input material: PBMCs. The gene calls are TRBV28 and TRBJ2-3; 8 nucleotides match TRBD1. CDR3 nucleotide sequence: TGTGCCAGCAGTCCTAGGACAGGGTCAAGGCTCGCAGATACGCAGTATTTT. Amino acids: CASSPRTGSRLADTQYF. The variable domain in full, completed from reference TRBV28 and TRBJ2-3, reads DVKVTQSSRYLVKRTGEKVFLECVQDMDHENMFWYRQDPGLGLRLIYFSYDVKMKEKGDIPEGYSVSREKKERFSLILESASTNQTSMYLCASSPRTGSRLADTQYFGPGTRLTVL.